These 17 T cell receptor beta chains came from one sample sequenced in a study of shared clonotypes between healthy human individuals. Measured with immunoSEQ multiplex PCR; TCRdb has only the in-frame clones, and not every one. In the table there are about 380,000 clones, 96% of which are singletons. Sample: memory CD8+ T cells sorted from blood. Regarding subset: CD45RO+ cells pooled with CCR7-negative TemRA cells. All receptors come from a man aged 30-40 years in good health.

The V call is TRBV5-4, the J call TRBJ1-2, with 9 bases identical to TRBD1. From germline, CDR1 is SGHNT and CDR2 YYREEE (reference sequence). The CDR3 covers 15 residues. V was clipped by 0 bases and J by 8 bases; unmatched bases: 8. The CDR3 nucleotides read TGTGCCAGCAGCTTGGACCGACAGGGGGTGGGAGGCTACACCTTC. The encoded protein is CASSLDRQGVGGYTF.

This CDR3 reads CASSYFWGGEAFF. The DNA of the CDR3 is TGTGCCAGCAGTTACTTCTGGGGGGGAGAAGCTTTCTTT. The chain combines TRBV6-6 with TRBJ1-1; D may be TRBD1 (5 bases). Trimming removed 1 base from V and 8 bases from J, with 11 bases in between. Looked up from germline, CDR1 is MNHNY and CDR2 is SVGAGI (reference sequence). The CDR3 totals 13 residues.

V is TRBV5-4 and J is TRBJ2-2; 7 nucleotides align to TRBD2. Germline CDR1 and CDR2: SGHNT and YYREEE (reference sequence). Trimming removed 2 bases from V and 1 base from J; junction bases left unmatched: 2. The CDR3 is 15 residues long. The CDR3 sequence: CASSFPSGNTGELFF. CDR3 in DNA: TGTGCCAGCAGCTTCCCTAGCGGGAACACCGGGGAGCTGTTTTTT. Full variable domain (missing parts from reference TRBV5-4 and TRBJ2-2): ETGVTQSPTHLIKTRGQQVTLRCSSQSGHNTVSWYQQALGQGPQFIFQYYREEENGRGNFPPRFSGLQFPNYSSELNVNALELDDSALYLCASSFPSGNTGELFFGEGSRLTVL.

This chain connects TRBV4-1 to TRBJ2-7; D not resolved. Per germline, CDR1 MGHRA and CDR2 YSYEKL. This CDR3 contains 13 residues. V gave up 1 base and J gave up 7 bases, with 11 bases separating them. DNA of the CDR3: TGCGCCAGCAGCCAAGGGCCGGGCTTGGAGCAGTACTTC. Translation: CASSQGPGLEQYF.

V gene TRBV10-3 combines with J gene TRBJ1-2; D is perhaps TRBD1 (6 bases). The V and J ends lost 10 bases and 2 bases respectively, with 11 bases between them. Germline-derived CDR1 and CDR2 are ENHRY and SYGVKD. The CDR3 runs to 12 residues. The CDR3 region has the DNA TGTGCCACCCGGGACACAAACTATGGCTACACCTTC. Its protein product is CATRDTNYGYTF.

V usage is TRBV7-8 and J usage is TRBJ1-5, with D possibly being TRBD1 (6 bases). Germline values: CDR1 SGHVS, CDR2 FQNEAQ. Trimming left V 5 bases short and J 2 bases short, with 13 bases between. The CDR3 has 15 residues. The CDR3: CASSAASGGNQPQHF. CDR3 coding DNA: TGTGCCAGCAGCGCGGCCTCAGGGGGCAATCAGCCCCAGCATTTT.

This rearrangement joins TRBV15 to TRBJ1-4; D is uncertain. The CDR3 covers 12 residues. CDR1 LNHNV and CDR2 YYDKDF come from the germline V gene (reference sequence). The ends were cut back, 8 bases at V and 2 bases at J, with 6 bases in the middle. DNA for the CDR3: TGTGCCACCGGGATTACTAATGAAAAACTGTTTTTT. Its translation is CATGITNEKLFF.

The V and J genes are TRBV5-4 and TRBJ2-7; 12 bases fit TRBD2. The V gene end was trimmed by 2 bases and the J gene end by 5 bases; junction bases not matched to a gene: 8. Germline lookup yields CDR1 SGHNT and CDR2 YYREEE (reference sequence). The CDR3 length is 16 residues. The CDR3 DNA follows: TGTGCCAGCAGCTTCTATCGACTAGCGGGAGTGGACGAGCAGTACTTC. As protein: CASSFYRLAGVDEQYF.

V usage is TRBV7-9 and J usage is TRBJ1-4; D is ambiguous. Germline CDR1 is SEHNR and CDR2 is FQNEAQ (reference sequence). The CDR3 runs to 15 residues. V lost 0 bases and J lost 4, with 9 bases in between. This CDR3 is CASSLAGLNNEKLFF. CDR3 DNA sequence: TGTGCCAGCAGCTTAGCAGGGTTAAATAATGAAAAACTGTTTTTT.

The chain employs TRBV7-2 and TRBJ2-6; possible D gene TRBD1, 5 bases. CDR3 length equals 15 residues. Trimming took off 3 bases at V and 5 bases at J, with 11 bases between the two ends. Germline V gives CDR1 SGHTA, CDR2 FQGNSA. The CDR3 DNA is TGTGCCAGCAGCTTCTCGGACACCCGGGCCAACGTCCTGACTTTC. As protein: CASSFSDTRANVLTF.

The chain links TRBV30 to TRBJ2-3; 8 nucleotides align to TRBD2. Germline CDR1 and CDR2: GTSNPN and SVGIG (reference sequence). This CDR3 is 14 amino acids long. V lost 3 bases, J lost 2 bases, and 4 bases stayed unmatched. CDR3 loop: CAWRGSGITDTQYF. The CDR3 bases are TGTGCCTGGAGGGGTAGCGGGATCACAGATACGCAGTATTTT. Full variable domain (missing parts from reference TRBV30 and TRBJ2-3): SQTIHQWPATLVQPVGSPLSLECTVEGTSNPNLYWYRQAAGRGLQLLFYSVGIGQISSEVPQNLSASRPQDRQFILSSKKLLLSDSGFYLCAWRGSGITDTQYFGPGTRLTVL.

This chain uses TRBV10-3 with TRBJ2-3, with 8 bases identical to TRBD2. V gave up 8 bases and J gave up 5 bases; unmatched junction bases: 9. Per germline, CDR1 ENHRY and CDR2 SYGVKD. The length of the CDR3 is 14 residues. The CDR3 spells CAIREGHSIDTQYF. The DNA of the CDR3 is TGTGCCATCCGGGAGGGCCATAGTATAGATACGCAGTATTTT.

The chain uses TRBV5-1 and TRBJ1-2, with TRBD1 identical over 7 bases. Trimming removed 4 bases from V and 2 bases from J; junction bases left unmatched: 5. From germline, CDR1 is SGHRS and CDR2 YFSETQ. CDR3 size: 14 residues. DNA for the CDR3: TGCGCCAGCAGCAAGACAGGGACGAACTATGGCTACACCTTC. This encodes CASSKTGTNYGYTF.

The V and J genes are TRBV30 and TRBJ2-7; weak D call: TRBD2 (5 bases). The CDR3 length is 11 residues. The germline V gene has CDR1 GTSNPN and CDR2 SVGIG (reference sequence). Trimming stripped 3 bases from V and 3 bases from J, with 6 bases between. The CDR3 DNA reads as TGTGCCTGGAGCGGGGACTACGAGCAGTACTTC. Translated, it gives CAWSGDYEQYF.

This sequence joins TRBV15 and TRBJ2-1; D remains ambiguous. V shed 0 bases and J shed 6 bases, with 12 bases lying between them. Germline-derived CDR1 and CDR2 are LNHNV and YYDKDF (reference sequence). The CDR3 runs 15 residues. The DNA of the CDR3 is TGTGCCACCAGCAGAGACCCGGCGGCCTCCAATGAGCAGTTCTTC. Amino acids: CATSRDPAASNEQFF.

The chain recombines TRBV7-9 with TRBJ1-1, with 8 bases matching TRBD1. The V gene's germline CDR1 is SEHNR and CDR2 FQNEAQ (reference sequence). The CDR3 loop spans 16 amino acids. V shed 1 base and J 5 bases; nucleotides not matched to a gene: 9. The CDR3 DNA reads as TGTGCCAGCAGCTTAGAAGGAGACAGGGGCGGAACTGAAGCTTTCTTT. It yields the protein CASSLEGDRGGTEAFF.

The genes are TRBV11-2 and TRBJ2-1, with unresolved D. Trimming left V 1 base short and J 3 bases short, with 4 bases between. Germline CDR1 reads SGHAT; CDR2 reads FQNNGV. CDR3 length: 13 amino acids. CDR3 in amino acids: CASSLVVYNEQFF. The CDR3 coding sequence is TGTGCCAGCAGCTTAGTGGTCTACAATGAGCAGTTCTTC.